This T cell receptor beta chain is from a study of shared clonotypes between healthy human individuals. Profiling relied on immunoSEQ multiplex PCR, and the TCRdb table lists in-frame clones only, not all of them. The sample consists of hundreds of thousands of clones, almost 97% of them appearing once. Germline assignment: CDR1 LNHDA and CDR2 SQIVND (reference sequence). The CDR3 loop spans 12 amino acids. V was cut by 10 bases and J by 1 base, with 10 bases left in between. The sequenced sample was naive CD4+ T cells sorted from blood. This sample's subset: CD45RA+ positively selected. The source of this sequence is a woman under 40 in good health. V is TRBV19 and J is TRBJ1-2; D call uncertain. Here the CDR3 reads CATHTLNYGYTF. The CDR3 coding sequence is TGTGCCACGCACACTCTTAACTATGGCTACACCTTC.